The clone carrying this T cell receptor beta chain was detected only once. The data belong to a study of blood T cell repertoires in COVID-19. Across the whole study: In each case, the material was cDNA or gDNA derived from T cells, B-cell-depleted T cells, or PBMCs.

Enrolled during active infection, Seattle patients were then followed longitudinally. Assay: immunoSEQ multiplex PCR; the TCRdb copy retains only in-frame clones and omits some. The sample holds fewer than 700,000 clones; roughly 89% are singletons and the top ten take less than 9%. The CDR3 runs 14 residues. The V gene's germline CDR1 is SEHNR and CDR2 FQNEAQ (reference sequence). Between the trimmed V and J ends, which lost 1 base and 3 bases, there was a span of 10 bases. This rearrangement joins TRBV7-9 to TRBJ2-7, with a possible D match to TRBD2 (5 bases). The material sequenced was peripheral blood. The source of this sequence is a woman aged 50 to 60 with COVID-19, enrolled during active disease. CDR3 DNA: TGTGCCAGCAGCTTAGACGGGGTGGTCTACGAGCAGTACTTC. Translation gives CASSLDGVVYEQYF.